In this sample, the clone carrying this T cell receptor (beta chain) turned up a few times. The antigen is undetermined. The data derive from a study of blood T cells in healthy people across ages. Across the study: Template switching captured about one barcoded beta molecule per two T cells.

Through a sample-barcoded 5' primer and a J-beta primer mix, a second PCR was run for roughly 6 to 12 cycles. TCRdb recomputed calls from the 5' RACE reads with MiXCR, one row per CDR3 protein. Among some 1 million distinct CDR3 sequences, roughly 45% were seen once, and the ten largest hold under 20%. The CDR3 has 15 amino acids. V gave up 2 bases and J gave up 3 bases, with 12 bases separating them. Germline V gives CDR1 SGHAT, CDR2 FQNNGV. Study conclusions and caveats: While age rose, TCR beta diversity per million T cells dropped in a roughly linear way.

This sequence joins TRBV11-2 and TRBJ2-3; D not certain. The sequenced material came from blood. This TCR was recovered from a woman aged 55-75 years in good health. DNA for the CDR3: TGTGCCAGCAGCTTATTTCAGGCAGCAACAGATACGCAGTATTTT. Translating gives CASSLFQAATDTQYF.